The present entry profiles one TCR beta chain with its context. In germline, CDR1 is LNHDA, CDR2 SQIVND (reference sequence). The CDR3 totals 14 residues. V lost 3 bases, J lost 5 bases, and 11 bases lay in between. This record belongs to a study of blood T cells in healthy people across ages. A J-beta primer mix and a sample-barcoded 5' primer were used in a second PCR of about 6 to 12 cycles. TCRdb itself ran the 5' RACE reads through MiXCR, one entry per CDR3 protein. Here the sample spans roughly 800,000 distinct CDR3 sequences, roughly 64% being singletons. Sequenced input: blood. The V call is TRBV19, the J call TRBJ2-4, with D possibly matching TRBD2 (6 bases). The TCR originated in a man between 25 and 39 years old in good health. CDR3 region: CASSINREENIQYF. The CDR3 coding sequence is TGTGCCAGTAGTATTAATAGGGAGGAAAACATTCAGTACTTC.